Below, 18 T cell receptor beta chains from the same sample are listed, as sequenced in a study of cytomegalovirus exposure and HLA in healthy donors. Data came from immunoSEQ multiplex PCR; TCRdb stores just in-frame clones and leaves some out. This table has 130,000 to 150,000 clones, about 90% appearing once. Sequencing was performed on PBMCs. These receptors were collected from a woman aged 18 to 35 in good health and CMV-seropositive.

J is TRBJ1-5 and V is TRBV18, with 8 positions matching TRBD1. Germline lookup yields CDR1 KGHSH and CDR2 LQKENI. Germline trimming cut 4 bases from V and 5 bases from J; bases unmatched to any gene: 7. The CDR3 is made up of 15 amino acids. In DNA, the CDR3 is TGTGCCAGCTCACGGATTACAGGGGGGGATCAGCCCCAGCATTTT. Translated: CASSRITGGDQPQHF.

J is TRBJ1-1 and V is TRBV7-2; D may be TRBD1 (5 bases). Trimming shortened V by 5 bases and J by 3 bases, and 16 bases separated the two germline ends. The length of the CDR3 is 15 residues. From germline, CDR1 is SGHTA and CDR2 FQGNSA. Here the CDR3 DNA reads TGTGCCAGCAGCCCCCAGAAGGGGTGGGACACTGAAGCTTTCTTT. Translated, it gives CASSPQKGWDTEAFF.

The chain carries TRBV14 and TRBJ1-4, with 9 bases aligning to TRBD1. The junction had 8 bases not matched to a gene; V was cut back by 4 bases and J by 8 bases. The CDR3 runs to 15 residues. The germline CDR1 and CDR2 sequences are SGHDN and FVKESK. CDR3 nucleotide sequence: TGTGCCAGCAGCCGCGTACAGGGGGCAGGCGAAAAACTGTTTTTT. Amino acids: CASSRVQGAGEKLFF.

The chain employs TRBV5-1 and TRBJ2-7; TRBD2 agrees at 8 bases. From germline, CDR1 is SGHRS and CDR2 YFSETQ. Unmatched junction bases numbered 16, after V lost 3 bases and J lost 5 bases. This CDR3 has 17 residues. For the CDR3, the DNA is TGCGCCAGCAGCTCCCGGCGAGCGGGGGCCCGATCCCACGAGCAGTACTTC. It encodes CASSSRRAGARSHEQYF.

The V call is TRBV27, the J call TRBJ2-7, with 7 bases fitting TRBD2. The V gene's germline CDR1 is MNHEY and CDR2 SMNVEV (reference sequence). V shed 3 bases, J shed 6 bases, and the junction held 8 bases outside the gene matches. There are 14 residues in the CDR3. CDR3 nucleotides: TGTGCCAGCAGTTTTGCTCGGGGGGAACGCGAGCAGTACTTC. Protein sequence: CASSFARGEREQYF.

The genes are TRBV27 and TRBJ1-1; D gene unclear. Trimming pared 4 bases from V and 3 bases from J, leaving 21 bases between. The CDR3 spans 17 residues. CDR1 and CDR2 (germline): MNHEY, SMNVEV (reference sequence). The CDR3, as DNA: TGTGCCAGCAGTTCAATGGCCTCTTTGGTGGGCCACACTGAAGCTTTCTTT. Its protein is CASSSMASLVGHTEAFF.

CDR3 residues: CASSILTGHYEQYF. The CDR3 nucleotides read TGTGCCAGTAGTATTTTGACAGGTCACTACGAGCAGTACTTC. The chain combines TRBV19 with TRBJ2-7, with D possibly TRBD1 on 6 matching bases. Trimming cost V 3 bases and J 3 bases, with 12 bases left between them. The CDR3 covers 14 residues. CDR1 LNHDA and CDR2 SQIVND come from the germline V gene (reference sequence). The whole variable domain, remainder taken from reference TRBV19 and TRBJ2-7, is DGGITQSPKYLFRKEGQNVTLSCEQNLNHDAMYWYRQDPGQGLRLIYYSQIVNDFQKGDIAEGYSVSREKKESFPLTVTSAQKNPTAFYLCASSILTGHYEQYFGPGTRLTVT.

The chain couples TRBV28 to TRBJ1-5; D is ambiguous. The length of the CDR3 is 15 residues. V gave up 2 bases and J gave up 3 bases, with 11 bases separating them. The germline V gene encodes CDR1 MDHEN and CDR2 SYDVKM. CDR3 sequence: CASSLPGNDNQPQHF. In nucleotides, the CDR3 is TGTGCCAGCAGTTTACCGGGGAATGACAATCAGCCCCAGCATTTT.

This clone was seen just once. This rearrangement joins TRBV28 to TRBJ2-2; 11 bases map to TRBD1. The length of the CDR3 is 14 residues. Unmatched junction bases numbered 1, after V lost 6 bases and J lost 4 bases. CDR1 MDHEN and CDR2 SYDVKM come from the germline V gene. The DNA of the CDR3 is TGTGCCAGCAGAGGGACAGGGGGCACCGGGGAGCTGTTTTTT. This sequence encodes CASRGTGGTGELFF.

The rearrangement joins TRBV7-9 to TRBJ1-1; D remains unclear. This CDR3 spans 11 amino acids. V was cut by 4 bases and J by 5 bases, with 5 bases left in between. The germline CDR1 and CDR2 sequences are SEHNR and FQNEAQ (reference sequence). The CDR3 loop is CASSSQTEAFF. CDR3 sequence (DNA): TGTGCCAGCAGCTCCCAGACTGAAGCTTTCTTT.

The sample holds one count of this clone. The genes are TRBV6-6 and TRBJ1-2; 7 bases align to TRBD1. V was clipped by 1 base and J by 2 bases; unmatched bases: 4. The germline V gene has CDR1 MNHNY and CDR2 SVGAGI (reference sequence). This CDR3 contains 15 residues. DNA for the CDR3: TGTGCCAGCAGTTACTATAGGACAGGAAACTATGGCTACACCTTC. Its translation is CASSYYRTGNYGYTF.

This clone has a single count. The rearrangement uses TRBV5-1 and TRBJ2-4; 15 nucleotides match TRBD2. Per germline, CDR1 SGHRS and CDR2 YFSETQ. Trimming cost V 3 bases and J 8 bases; bases outside gene matches: 9. This CDR3 contains 17 residues. The CDR3 is CASSSGLAGGPVDIQYF. The CDR3 DNA reads as TGCGCCAGCAGCTCAGGACTAGCGGGGGGGCCTGTAGACATTCAGTACTTC.

The rearrangement joins TRBV7-9 to TRBJ2-7; D is uncertain. Germline lookup yields CDR1 SEHNR and CDR2 FQNEAQ (reference sequence). The V and J ends lost 0 bases and 4 bases respectively, with 4 bases between them. The CDR3 has 12 residues. CDR3 loop: CASSLANYEQYF. The CDR3 nucleotides are TGTGCCAGCAGCTTAGCCAATTACGAGCAGTACTTC. The complete variable domain, with remaining parts taken from reference TRBV7-9 and TRBJ2-7, reads DTGVSQNPRHKITKRGQNVTFRCDPISEHNRLYWYRQTLGQGPEFLTYFQNEAQLEKSRLLSDRFSAERPKGSFSTLEIQRTEQGDSAMYLCASSLANYEQYFGPGTRLTVT.

This sequence joins TRBV28 and TRBJ1-1; possibly TRBD1 for D (5 bases). The germline V and J ends were trimmed by 2 bases and 0 bases, with 22 bases remaining between them. This CDR3 has 19 amino acids. Germline assignment: CDR1 MDHEN and CDR2 SYDVKM. CDR3 coding DNA: TGTGCCAGCAGTTTAATATTAATTCGACCTAAGGGGATGAACACTGAAGCTTTCTTT. Its translation: CASSLILIRPKGMNTEAFF.

The chain uses TRBV2 and TRBJ1-4; D gene uncertain. The V gene lost 3 bases and the J gene lost 8 bases, with 10 bases spanning the gap. The CDR3 is 13 residues long. Germline-derived CDR1 and CDR2 are SNHLY and FYNNEI. This chain's CDR3 is CASSDAGREKLFF. The DNA for the CDR3 is TGTGCCAGCAGTGATGCCGGGAGGGAAAAACTGTTTTTT.

The chain couples TRBV9 to TRBJ2-3, with D hard to call. The CDR3 spans 12 residues. Germline loops: CDR1 SGDLS, CDR2 YYNGEE. Between the trimmed V and J ends, which lost 4 bases and 6 bases, there was a span of 9 bases. In DNA form, the CDR3 reads TGTGCCAGCAGCCCCCCCGCGGATACGCAGTATTTT. This sequence encodes CASSPPADTQYF. The full variable domain, completed using reference TRBV9 and TRBJ2-3, is DSGVTQTPKHLITATGQRVTLRCSPRSGDLSVYWYQQSLDQGLQFLIQYYNGEERAKGNILERFSAQQFPDLHSELNLSSLELGDSALYFCASSPPADTQYFGPGTRLTVL.

CDR3 amino acids: CASSPALAHLNTEAFF. The CDR3 DNA reads as TGTGCCAGCTCACCAGCGTTAGCACACCTTAACACTGAAGCTTTCTTT. The rearrangement uses TRBV18 and TRBJ1-1; D gene ambiguous. Germline CDR1 reads KGHSH; CDR2 reads LQKENI. This CDR3 is 16 amino acids long. V lost 2 bases, J lost 2 bases, and 15 bases lay in between.

V gene TRBV4-1 combines with J gene TRBJ2-7, with a weak D call TRBD1 (6 bases). The length of the CDR3 is 14 residues. Deletions cut 6 bases from V and 5 bases from J, with 17 bases between. CDR1 MGHRA and CDR2 YSYEKL come from the germline V gene. CDR3 protein: CASSQGIGGNEQYF. In DNA form, the CDR3 reads TGCGCCAGCAGTCAGGGGATAGGTGGAAACGAGCAGTACTTC.